Here is one T cell receptor (beta chain) with its context. This sample stems from a study of blood T cell repertoires in COVID-19. Across the whole study: The United States, Italy and Spain supplied acute and convalescent COVID-19 samples. The cDNA or gDNA used as material had been derived from T cells, B-cell-depleted T cells, or PBMCs.

Under the authors' procedure: For nucleated cells, counts were estimated from reference gene primer amplification. Data came from immunoSEQ multiplex PCR; TCRdb stores just in-frame clones and leaves some out. V, J and clone size are those of that table, while D and trimming were read from the DNA. The sample carries about 40,000 clones, over 75% recorded once. The CDR3 has 13 amino acids. Germline CDR1 is SGHNT and CDR2 is YYREEE (reference sequence). J was trimmed by 1 base and V by 10 bases; bases with no gene match: 6. Sequenced sample: peripheral blood. J is TRBJ1-1 and V is TRBV5-4; 8 bases map to TRBD1. This receptor was obtained from a woman between 65 and 79 years old with acute or convalescent COVID-19. The CDR3 sequence is CAVGQGTNTEAFF. The CDR3 DNA follows: TGTGCCGTAGGACAGGGTACGAACACTGAAGCTTTCTTT.